The 20 T cell receptor beta chains presented below share a single source sample, sequenced in a study of T cells after yellow fever vaccination. MiXCR, run by TCRdb on the 5' RACE reads, gives a single entry per CDR3 protein. Counted here are over 130,000 distinct CDR3 sequences, 7% to 9% occurring once; the ten biggest clones make up roughly 0.73%. The sequences come from CD4+ T cells sorted from PBMCs, collected 5 days after the yellow fever booster vaccination. These receptor sequences come from a man aged 25-45 years who received the YFV17D yellow fever vaccine.

This clonotype appeared a few times. The V gene is TRBV5-5, the J gene TRBJ2-2; D gene unclear. Germline-derived CDR1 and CDR2 are SGHKS and YYEKEE (reference sequence). There are 14 residues in the CDR3. V lost 4 bases and J 3 bases, leaving 10 bases between the germline ends. The chain's CDR3 is CASSAIGDTGELFF. DNA for the CDR3: TGTGCCAGCAGCGCCATTGGGGACACCGGGGAGCTGTTTTTT.

This clonotype was observed many times. The DNA of the CDR3 is TGCAGCGTTGAAGGGGACAGGGTATTCAATGAGCAGTTCTTC. Translated: CSVEGDRVFNEQFF. V gene TRBV29-1 combines with J gene TRBJ2-1; TRBD1 matches 9 bases. Trimming took 1 base from V and 6 from J; bases not matched to a gene: 4. CDR1 SQVTM and CDR2 ANQGSEA come from the germline V gene. The CDR3 loop spans 14 amino acids.

Worth noting for this clonotype: An end of the junction differs from the germline gene, which may be a read error. This chain joins TRBV20-1 and TRBJ2-7, with 11 bases lining up with TRBD2. The CDR3 sequence is 14 residues long. The V gene's germline CDR1 is DFQATT and CDR2 SNEGSKA (reference sequence). CDR3 DNA sequence: TGCGGTGCTAGACTAGCGGGGCCCTCCTACGAGCAGTACTTC. Protein product: CGARLAGPSYEQYF.

This clonotype was observed at least ten times. This chain connects TRBV24-1 to TRBJ2-1; D is unclear. This CDR3 comprises 15 residues. CDR1 and CDR2 (germline): KGHDR, SFDVKD. V was trimmed by 0 bases and J by 7 bases, leaving 12 bases between them. The CDR3 nucleotides read TGTGCCACCAGTGATTTGGGACCCCCGGTAAATGAGCAGTTCTTC. The encoded protein is CATSDLGPPVNEQFF.

This clonotype was picked up many times. The chain links TRBV20-1 to TRBJ2-2; 7 nucleotides line up with TRBD2. Germline-derived CDR1 and CDR2 are DFQATT and SNEGSKA (reference sequence). CDR3 length equals 15 residues. V shed 6 bases, J shed 6 bases, and the junction held 13 bases outside the gene matches. The CDR3 protein is CSATGGNPASGELFF. The CDR3 DNA sequence: TGCAGTGCCACCGGGGGGAACCCAGCGTCCGGGGAGCTGTTTTTT.

At least ten counts were recorded for this clonotype. The V call is TRBV12-3 or TRBV12-4, the J call TRBJ2-1, with 10 bases matching TRBD2. The CDR3 sequence is 16 residues long. Unmatched junction bases numbered 9, after V lost 1 base and J lost 9 bases. In nucleotides, the CDR3 is TGTGCCAGCAGTTTAGGGCTAGCGGGAGAATCCGGTGAGCAGTTCTTC. Translation: CASSLGLAGESGEQFF.

This clonotype was picked up many times. This chain connects TRBV18 to TRBJ2-5, with D possibly matching TRBD2 (5 bases). V lost 2 bases to trimming and J lost 1 base, with 14 bases between them. CDR3 length: 16 amino acids. Germline loops: CDR1 KGHSH, CDR2 LQKENI. This CDR3 is CASSPAPSGSQETQYF. The CDR3 DNA reads TGTGCCAGCTCACCAGCGCCGTCGGGGAGCCAAGAGACCCAGTACTTC.

This clonotype was counted many times. The chain couples TRBV12-3 or TRBV12-4 to TRBJ2-5; no definite D call. CDR3 size: 13 residues. V lost 7 bases and J lost 5, with 14 bases in between. The CDR3 bases are TGTGCCAGCAATATCGCAGGTGCTGAGACCCAGTACTTC. Protein product: CASNIAGAETQYF.

This clonotype has ten or more counts. This chain connects TRBV7-9 to TRBJ2-5, with 7 bases identical to TRBD1. The CDR3 is 14 amino acids. Germline loops: CDR1 SEHNR, CDR2 FQNEAQ (reference sequence). The J segment lost 2 bases and the V segment lost 4 bases, leaving 4 bases of the junction unmatched. DNA of the CDR3: TGTGCCAGCAGCTCGGGACAGTATCAAGAGACCCAGTACTTC. Its translation is CASSSGQYQETQYF.

Ten or more counts support this clonotype. The chain employs TRBV20-1 and TRBJ2-1, with D perhaps matching TRBD1 or TRBD2 (5 bases each). Germline assignment: CDR1 DFQATT and CDR2 SNEGSKA (reference sequence). Trimming removed 5 bases from V and 0 bases from J, with 11 bases in between. The CDR3 runs 14 residues. CDR3 region: CSAAGGGSYNEQFF. The CDR3 DNA sequence: TGCAGTGCTGCAGGTGGGGGCTCCTACAATGAGCAGTTCTTC.

This clonotype has ten or more counts. The chain couples TRBV7-2 to TRBJ2-1, with D uncertain. V lost 3 bases and J lost 5, with 8 bases in between. Germline CDR1 is SGHTA and CDR2 is FQGNSA. The CDR3 runs 13 residues. The CDR3 loop is CASSFANNNEQFF. As DNA, the CDR3 is TGTGCCAGCAGCTTTGCAAATAACAATGAGCAGTTCTTC.

The table lists this clonotype with many counts. This chain joins TRBV29-1 and TRBJ2-6; 12 bases line up with TRBD1. The CDR3 consists of 16 residues. J lost 3 bases, V lost 3 bases, and 3 bases had no gene match. Germline V lookup: CDR1 SQVTM, CDR2 ANQGSEA. DNA for the CDR3: TGCAGCGTTGAGGGACAGGGGGCAGTTGGGGCCAACGTCCTGACTTTC. It is translated as CSVEGQGAVGANVLTF.

There are many counts of this clonotype. The chain uses TRBV19 and TRBJ1-5; the D gene is possibly TRBD1 (6 bases). V was shortened by 10 bases and J by 2 bases, with 18 bases between the two germline ends. Germline CDR1 LNHDA, CDR2 SQIVND (reference sequence). CDR3 length: 15 residues. CDR3 sequence: CATHPGGSRNQPQHF. The DNA for the CDR3 is TGTGCCACCCATCCGGGGGGCAGCCGCAATCAGCCCCAGCATTTT.

This clonotype was detected many times. The chain recombines TRBV20-1 with TRBJ1-5, with D unclear. Germline V CDR1 and CDR2: DFQATT, SNEGSKA (reference sequence). The CDR3 runs to 16 residues. V gave up 0 bases and J gave up 4 bases, with 16 bases separating them. The CDR3 spells CSARDLLAPANQPQHF. In DNA form, the CDR3 reads TGCAGTGCTAGAGATCTCCTGGCGCCGGCTAATCAGCCCCAGCATTTT.

This clonotype was detected a few times. The rearrangement links TRBV25-1 to TRBJ2-7; D unresolved. Trimming took off 8 bases at V and 2 bases at J, with 7 bases between the two ends. This CDR3 is built from 11 residues. CDR1 and CDR2 (germline): MGHDK, SYGVNS. CDR3 loop: CASVLAYEQYF. The CDR3 region has the DNA TGTGCCAGCGTATTGGCCTACGAGCAGTACTTC.

At least ten counts were recorded for this clonotype. This chain connects TRBV10-2 to TRBJ2-2; the match to TRBD2 covers 9 bases. J was trimmed by 6 bases and V by 6 bases; bases with no gene match: 8. Germline V gene data show CDR1 as WSHSY and CDR2 as SAAADI. This CDR3 has 15 residues. The CDR3 sequence: CASRDSGSSAGELFF. As DNA, the CDR3 is TGCGCCAGCAGAGATAGCGGGAGCTCGGCCGGGGAGCTGTTTTTT.

As for this clonotype: Possible read error: a much larger clone is one base away. The chain employs TRBV7-9 and TRBJ2-1; 10 nucleotides align to TRBD2. Germline-derived CDR1 and CDR2 are SEHNR and FQNEAQ (reference sequence). This CDR3 is built from 15 residues. The CDR3 spells CGSMASGSWGNEQFF. The CDR3 DNA reads TGTGGCAGCATGGCTAGCGGGAGTTGGGGAAATGAGCAGTTCTTC. The variable domain in full, with the rest retrieved from reference TRBV7-9 and TRBJ2-1, is DTGVSQNPRHKITKRGQNVTFRCDPISEHNRLYWYRQTLGQGPEFLTYFQNEAQLEKSRLLSDRFSAERPKGSFSTLEIQRTEQGDSAMYLCGSMASGSWGNEQFFGPGTRLTVL.

CDR3 loop: CASSIGGGATYEQYF. The CDR3 nucleotides are TGTGCCAGCAGCATTGGAGGCGGGGCAACCTACGAGCAGTACTTC. V and J are TRBV5-4 and TRBJ2-7; maybe TRBD2 (6 bases). This CDR3 contains 15 residues. CDR1 and CDR2 (germline): SGHNT, YYREEE (reference sequence). The germline V and J ends were trimmed by 4 bases and 2 bases, with 16 bases remaining between them. Complete variable domain (other parts from reference TRBV5-4 and TRBJ2-7): ETGVTQSPTHLIKTRGQQVTLRCSSQSGHNTVSWYQQALGQGPQFIFQYYREEENGRGNFPPRFSGLQFPNYSSELNVNALELDDSALYLCASSIGGGATYEQYFGPGTRLTVT.

This clonotype came up many times. The genes are TRBV5-5 and TRBJ1-2; no reliable D call. The V gene lost 6 bases and the J gene lost 8 bases, with 17 bases spanning the gap. CDR1 and CDR2 from the germline V gene are SGHKS and YYEKEE (reference sequence). The CDR3 is made up of 13 amino acids. The CDR3 reads CASTKGERWGYTF. The CDR3 nucleotides are TGTGCCAGCACCAAAGGTGAACGTTGGGGCTACACCTTC.

This clonotype was counted many times. The chain couples TRBV4-3 to TRBJ2-7, with D possibly being TRBD1 (5 bases). Germline V gene sequence: CDR1 LGHNA, CDR2 YSLEER. CDR3 length equals 14 residues. Trimming left V 1 base short and J 7 bases short, with 14 bases between. The CDR3, as DNA: TGCGCCAGCAGCCAAGTCGGCTCTGGGGCGGAGCAGTACTTC. It is translated as CASSQVGSGAEQYF.